The rows below give T cell receptor beta chains drawn from one sample of a study of blood T cell repertoires in COVID-19. Method: immunoSEQ multiplex PCR; TCRdb's copy keeps in-frame clones and lacks some. In the table there are about 260,000 clones, under 95% of which are singletons. The sample consisted of PBMCs or T cells enriched from blood (not recorded which). Receptor source: a middle-aged man who had been exposed to COVID-19. Both conserved end residues are part of each CDR3. Fields, in order: D gene, CDR3 length, V gene, J gene, clone size, CDR3 protein, CDR3 DNA. A D gene is named only where the DNA matches it firmly. The size entry is marked missing in some rows and otherwise reads once, few, many or a size class.

TRBD1	18	TRBV23-1	TRBJ2-5	-	CASSPLFPDRGVCETQYF	TGCGCCAGCAGTCCGCTTTTTCCCGACAGGGGGGTTTGCGAGACCCAGTACTTC
TRBD1	14	TRBV6-5	TRBJ1-2	-	CASTRTGGNYGYTF	TGTGCCAGCACCCGGACAGGGGGCAACTATGGCTACACCTTC
-	14	TRBV28	TRBJ1-1	-	CASSLGTYNTEAFF	TGTGCCAGCAGTTTAGGGACATACAACACTGAAGCTTTCTTT
-	17	TRBV3-1/TRBV3-2	TRBJ1-2	few	CASSQFSYSERTYGYTF	TGTGCCAGCAGCCAATTTAGTTATAGCGAACGAACATATGGCTACACCTTC
-	12	TRBV30	TRBJ2-3	-	CAWSVVTDTQYF	TGTGCCTGGAGTGTCGTCACAGATACGCAGTATTTT
-	15	TRBV7-8	TRBJ1-1	-	CASSSYREKNTEAFF	TGTGCCAGCAGCTCGTACAGGGAAAAGAACACTGAAGCTTTCTTT
TRBD1	14	TRBV27	TRBJ1-5	-	CASSFRGPLQPQHF	TGTGCCAGCAGCTTCAGGGGGCCTCTCCAGCCCCAGCATTTT
-	15	TRBV5-1	TRBJ2-7	-	CASSLGQGGIYEQYF	TGCGCCAGCAGCTTGGGACAAGGAGGAATCTACGAGCAGTACTTC
TRBD2	14	TRBV7-7	TRBJ2-7	-	CASSPTSGRYEQYF	TGTGCCAGCAGCCCTACTAGCGGGCGCTACGAGCAGTACTTC
-	12	TRBV29-1	TRBJ2-7	few	CSVEIDTYEQYF	TGCAGCGTTGAAATCGACACTTACGAGCAGTACTTC
-	15	TRBV5-1	TRBJ2-7	once	CASSLGPPSNYEQYF	TGCGCCAGCAGCTTGGGTCCCCCCAGTAACTACGAGCAGTACTTC
TRBD1	14	TRBV28	TRBJ1-2	-	CASTRDREVYGYTF	TGTGCCAGTACCCGGGACAGAGAAGTTTATGGCTACACCTTC
TRBD2	16	TRBV4-2	TRBJ2-7	-	CASSQERAGESYEQYF	TGTGCCAGCAGCCAAGAGCGAGCGGGAGAAAGCTACGAGCAGTACTTC
TRBD2	13	TRBV11-3	TRBJ2-3	-	CASSLEREDTQYF	TGTGCCAGCAGCTTGGAGCGGGAAGATACGCAGTATTTT
TRBD2	18	TRBV11-2	TRBJ2-7	-	CASSLVRGGTSGSYEQYF	TGTGCCAGCAGCTTAGTACGTGGAGGGACTAGCGGGAGTTACGAGCAGTACTTC
TRBD1	19	TRBV18	TRBJ2-5	-	CASSPTRSGTGVVEETQYF	TGTGCCAGCTCACCAACCAGATCCGGGACAGGGGTAGTGGAGGAGACCCAGTACTTC
TRBD1	13	TRBV7-3	TRBJ2-1	-	CATLRQGYNEQFF	TGTGCCACCCTAAGACAGGGCTACAATGAGCAGTTCTTC
-	16	TRBV9	TRBJ2-1	-	CASSLRQEWSYDEQFF	TGTGCCAGCAGCTTAAGACAGGAGTGGTCCTATGACGAGCAGTTCTTC
TRBD1	15	TRBV18	TRBJ1-5	-	CASSSDRVYNQPQHF	TGTGCCAGCTCATCTGACAGGGTGTACAATCAGCCCCAGCATTTT
-	13	TRBV19	TRBJ1-6	-	CASTGGYHSPLHF	TGTGCCAGTACGGGGGGGTATCACTCACCCCTCCACTTT
TRBD2	17	TRBV27	TRBJ2-3	-	CASSLSLAGLSTDTQYF	TGTGCCAGCAGTTTATCCCTAGCGGGGTTGAGCACAGATACGCAGTATTTT
TRBD1	16	TRBV6-5	TRBJ2-5	few	CASSYSAQGAGETQYF	TGTGCCAGCAGTTACTCTGCACAGGGGGCAGGGGAGACCCAGTACTTC
-	15	TRBV28	TRBJ1-4	once	CASSLYQSGSEKLFF	TGTGCCAGCAGTTTATATCAGTCGGGATCCGAAAAACTGTTTTTT
-	15	TRBV5-5	TRBJ1-5	-	CASSLIYGSNQPQHF	TGTGCCAGCAGCTTGATATACGGGTCCAATCAGCCCCAGCATTTT
TRBD2	17	TRBV4-1	TRBJ2-1	-	CASSQDPGVAGNNEQFF	TGCGCCAGCAGCCAAGATCCCGGGGTAGCGGGGAACAATGAGCAGTTCTTC
TRBD2	16	TRBV3-1/TRBV3-2	TRBJ2-1	-	CASSQVGTSSFAEQFF	TGTGCCAGCAGTCAGGTCGGGACTAGCAGTTTTGCTGAGCAGTTCTTC
-	15	TRBV5-5	TRBJ1-1	-	CASSLAPGKNTEAFF	TGTGCCAGCAGCTTGGCCCCAGGGAAAAACACTGAAGCTTTCTTT
-	13	TRBV30	TRBJ2-5	-	CAWSSGIGETQYF	TGTGCCTGGAGTAGCGGTATCGGGGAGACCCAGTACTTC
-	14	TRBV5-4	TRBJ2-5	few	CASSLGGGEETQYF	TGTGCCAGCAGCTTGGGGGGAGGAGAAGAGACCCAGTACTTC
-	15	TRBV7-8	TRBJ2-2	-	CASSLGAGGTGELFF	TGTGCCAGCAGCCTCGGAGCGGGTGGCACCGGGGAGCTGTTTTTT
-	17	TRBV28	TRBJ1-5	-	CASSAPGRGNSNQPQHF	TGTGCCAGCAGTGCACCAGGCAGGGGTAATAGCAATCAGCCCCAGCATTTT
TRBD2	18	TRBV28	TRBJ2-2	-	CASSLYRLAGGYTGELFF	TGTGCCAGCAGTCTCTACCGACTAGCGGGAGGGTACACCGGGGAGCTGTTTTTT
TRBD2	15	TRBV3-1/TRBV3-2	TRBJ2-4	once	CASSQTSGSSNIQYF	TGTGCCAGCAGCCAGACTAGCGGGAGCTCAAACATTCAGTACTTC
-	17	TRBV19	TRBJ2-1	-	CASSPPVRLGTDNEQFF	TGTGCCAGTAGTCCCCCCGTACGGCTAGGGACTGACAATGAGCAGTTCTTC
TRBD2	16	TRBV11-2	TRBJ2-1	-	CASSSTTSGSWNEQFF	TGTGCCAGCAGCTCTACGACTAGCGGGAGCTGGAATGAGCAGTTCTTC
TRBD1	14	TRBV7-2	TRBJ2-2	-	CASSPGQPPGELFF	TGTGCCAGCAGCCCGGGACAGCCCCCCGGGGAGCTGTTTTTT
-	15	TRBV20-1	TRBJ2-7	-	CSASGTGTPTLSPRF	TGCAGTGCTAGTGGAACCGGGACACCTACCCTCTCTCCTCGCTTC
-	16	TRBV5-1	TRBJ2-2	-	CASSLVGGANTGELFF	TGCGCCAGCAGCTTGGTAGGCGGAGCGAACACCGGGGAGCTGTTTTTT
-	16	TRBV2	TRBJ1-1	-	CASSDRGSNTGVQAFF	TGTGCCAGCAGTGATCGGGGTTCAAACACTGGGGTGCAAGCTTTCTTT
TRBD2	14	TRBV18	TRBJ2-7	-	CASSPVTTSGEQYF	TGTGCCAGCTCACCAGTAACTACTAGCGGGGAGCAGTACTTC
TRBD1	14	TRBV10-3	TRBJ1-4	-	CAISESTGGGKLFF	TGTGCCATCAGTGAGTCGACAGGGGGCGGAAAACTGTTTTTT
TRBD1	15	TRBV7-9	TRBJ1-1	-	CASSPSGTASFEAFF	TGTGCCAGCAGCCCGTCCGGGACAGCCTCATTTGAAGCTTTCTTT
-	14	TRBV7-3	TRBJ2-1	few	CASSRPGPVNEQFF	TGTGCCAGCAGCCGTCCTGGCCCAGTCAATGAGCAGTTCTTC
-	14	TRBV28	TRBJ2-7	-	CASSSRGRGYEQYF	TGTGCCAGCAGTTCCCGCGGAAGGGGCTACGAGCAGTACTTC
-	15	TRBV5-5	TRBJ2-7	-	CASSLTAGPPYEQYF	TGTGCCAGCAGCTTGACGGCGGGGCCTCCCTACGAGCAGTACTTC
TRBD1	19	TRBV18	TRBJ1-3	-	CASSPSYLSGTGAGNTIYF	TGTGCCAGCTCACCGTCCTACCTATCCGGGACAGGGGCTGGAAACACCATATATTTT
TRBD1	13	TRBV5-1	TRBJ1-2	-	CASSAGQSYGYTF	TGCGCCAGCAGCGCGGGACAGTCATATGGCTACACCTTC
-	15	TRBV6-5	TRBJ1-2	-	CASSYDFRGFYGYTF	TGTGCCAGCAGTTACGATTTTAGGGGGTTCTATGGCTACACCTTC
-	13	TRBV19	TRBJ1-2	-	CASKAQGLMGYTF	TGTGCCAGTAAGGCTCAGGGCTTAATGGGCTACACCTTC